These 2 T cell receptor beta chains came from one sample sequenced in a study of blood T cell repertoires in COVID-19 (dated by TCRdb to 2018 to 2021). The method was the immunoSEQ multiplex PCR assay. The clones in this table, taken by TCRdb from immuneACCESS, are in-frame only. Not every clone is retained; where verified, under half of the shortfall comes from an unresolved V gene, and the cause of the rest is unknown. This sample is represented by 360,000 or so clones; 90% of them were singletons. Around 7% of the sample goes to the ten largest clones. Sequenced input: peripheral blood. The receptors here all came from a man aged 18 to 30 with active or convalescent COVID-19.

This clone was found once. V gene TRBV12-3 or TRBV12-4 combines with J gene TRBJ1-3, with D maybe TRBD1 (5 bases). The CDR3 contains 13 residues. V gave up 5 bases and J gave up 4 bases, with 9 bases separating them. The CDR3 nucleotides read TGTGCCAGCAGTCCCGACAGCGGAAACACCATATATTTT. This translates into CASSPDSGNTIYF.

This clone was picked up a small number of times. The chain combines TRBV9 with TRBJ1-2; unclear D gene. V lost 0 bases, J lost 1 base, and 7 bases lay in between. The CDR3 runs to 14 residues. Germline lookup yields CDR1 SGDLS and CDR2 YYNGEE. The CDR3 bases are TGTGCCAGCAGCGTAGGTGCGGTTAACTATGGCTACACCTTC. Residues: CASSVGAVNYGYTF.